The 10 T cell receptor beta chains below were found in one sample sequenced in a study of tumor and adjacent non-tumor tissue in lung cancer. TCRbeta libraries were built with three rounds of nested PCR, modified from ARM-PCR. TCRdb re-derived calls from the multiplex PCR reads in MiXCR, one entry per CDR3 protein. The profile shows about 82,000 distinct CDR3 sequences, around 74% of them singletons. RNA was extracted from bulk tissue without any cell sorting. The specimen sequenced was lung tumor tissue. Source of these receptors: a woman between 45 and 65 years old with non-small cell lung cancer.

On this clonotype: A much larger clonotype is one base distant, so this may be a read error. The V gene is TRBV6-6, the J gene TRBJ1-5; D is unclear. Germline CDR1 MNHNY, CDR2 SVGAGI (reference sequence). V was cut by 0 bases and J by 13 bases, with 13 bases left in between. The CDR3 covers 13 residues. The chain's CDR3 is CASSYSTEDSQHF. CDR3 DNA: TGTGCCAGCAGTTACTCGACGGAGGACTCTCAGCATTTT.

Concerning this clonotype: At one end, the junction sequence differs from germline, possibly due to a read error. The chain joins TRBV12-3 or TRBV12-4 to TRBJ1-4, with D tentatively TRBD1 (5 bases). The CDR3 sequence is 15 residues long. CDR3 sequence (DNA): TGTGTCAGCAGTTTTCCCACAGGAGGATATGAAAAACTGTTTTTT. Amino acid sequence: CVSSFPTGGYEKLFF.

In the case of this clonotype: This likely comes from a read error, as the CDR3 has no conserved phenylalanine or tryptophan at its end. The chain links TRBV10-2 to TRBJ1-2; D gene uncertain. The germline CDR1 and CDR2 sequences are WSHSY and SAAADI. CDR3 size: 11 residues. Here the CDR3 reads CTSKEGCGYTL. CDR3 coding DNA: TGCACCAGCAAGGAGGGTTGTGGCTACACCCTC.

This clonotype was recorded a few times. Given a much more abundant clone one base away, this may be a read error. The V call is TRBV28, the J call TRBJ2-1; D gene ambiguous. CDR3 size: 16 residues. With 7 bases removed from V and 4 bases from J, the gap between germline ends came to 20 bases. Per the germline V gene, CDR1 is MDHEN and CDR2 is SYDVKM. This CDR3 is CASNPRAWHKYNEQFF. In nucleotides, the CDR3 is TGTGCCAGCAATCCGAGAGCGTGGCACAAATACAATGAGCAGTTCTTC.

As for this clonotype: Germline is not matched at one junction end, which may reflect a read error. The V and J genes are TRBV5-1 and TRBJ2-5, with D perhaps matching TRBD2 (6 bases). Germline V gives CDR1 SGHRS, CDR2 YFSETQ. This CDR3 is 15 amino acids long. This chain's CDR3 is CASRRTNGNQETHYF. CDR3 coding DNA: TGCGCCAGCAGACGGACTAACGGTAACCAAGAGACCCATTACTTC.

This sequence joins TRBV18 and TRBJ1-1; D remains ambiguous. V lost 3 bases to trimming and J lost 10 bases, with 15 bases between them. Germline CDR1 and CDR2: KGHSH and LQKENI. The CDR3 is 13 amino acids. For the CDR3, the DNA is TGTGCCAGCTCACCGGCGCTCGAGGGTGCAGCTTTCTTT. Encoded protein: CASSPALEGAAFF.

Worth noting for this clonotype: A much larger clonotype is one base distant, so this may be a read error. The gene calls are TRBV20-1 and TRBJ2-3, with 7 bases lining up with TRBD2. This CDR3 comprises 14 residues. CDR1 and CDR2 (germline): DFQATT, SNEGSKA (reference sequence). The CDR3 sequence is CSAGSGFGTDTRYF. CDR3 bases: TGCAGTGCTGGTAGCGGGTTCGGCACAGATACGCGGTATTTT.

This clonotype has just one count. The junction departs from the called germline gene at one end, perhaps through a read error. The genes are TRBV5-1 and TRBJ1-1; a possible D gene is TRBD1 (5 bases). CDR1 is SGHRS, CDR2 YFSETQ, per germline. CDR3 length equals 14 residues. CDR3 amino acids: CAGSSQTENTETFF. The CDR3 DNA is TGCGCCGGCAGCTCACAGACAGAGAATACTGAAACTTTCTTT.

With respect to this clonotype: The junction shows a germline mismatch at one end, possibly a read error. V is TRBV11-2 and J is TRBJ2-1, with a possible D match to TRBD2 (6 bases). In germline, CDR1 is SGHAT, CDR2 FQNNGV. The CDR3 runs 20 residues. The CDR3 DNA is TGTGCCAGCAGCTTGTTCCGGCCTCTAGCGCGATTAAGAACCTATAATGAGCAGTTCTTC. This translates into CASSLFRPLARLRTYNEQFF.

The V call is TRBV28, the J call TRBJ2-1, with unresolved D. Germline V gene sequence: CDR1 MDHEN, CDR2 SYDVKM. The ends were cut back, 8 bases at V and 3 bases at J, with 17 bases in the middle. The length of the CDR3 is 15 residues. The CDR3 sequence is CASGFHTIIYNEQFF. DNA for the CDR3: TGTGCCAGCGGATTCCATACGATTATCTACAATGAGCAGTTCTTC.